This TCR beta chain came from a study of draining lymph node invasion in breast cancer (dated by TCRdb to between 2020 and 2021). About the full investigation: Metastasis in lymph nodes was diagnosed using histology and cytokeratin immunohistochemistry and was confirmed with EpCAM/CD45 flow cytometry. In a separate targeted assay, bulk TCR-beta CDR3 sequencing compared sorted memory regulatory T cells and memory conventional CD4 T cells across breast cancer tissues. From each patient, matched non-invaded and tumor-invaded tumor-draining lymph nodes and the primary tumor were collected, and both Treg and Tconv subsets were profiled. Lymph nodes from five or six patients were covered by the separate targeted TCR sequencing, and for three of those patients the primary tumors were sequenced as well. On the study overall, not on this receptor specifically: TCRs shared between the Treg and Tconv subsets were viewed as suggestive of, but not proof of, a common clonal origin. In the targeted TCR-seq data, Tregs appeared more clonally expanded than Tconvs in all tissues, and both subsets were less diverse in tumor than lymph nodes. Detection of some of the top 100 tumor clones in both invaded and non-invaded nodes suggests recirculation between tumor and draining nodes. Within each tissue, roughly 13-25% of Treg TCRs were also found among Tconvs, a result interpreted as suggesting peripheral Treg induction. The data could not resolve whether Treg conversion took place in a given organ or whether converted Tregs recirculated between nodes and tumor. Tracking of the top-100 tumor clones could be carried out in just two patients.

A single count supports this clonotype. Its antigen remains unidentified. No per-base quality is available; no much larger clone lies one base away. A single read counts as weak evidence. CDR1 and CDR2 were assigned from the germline V gene (reference sequence) as SEHNR and FQNEAQ. Relative to germline, V is 2 bases shorter and J is 4 bases shorter, with 11 bases between their ends. Counted from cysteine to phenylalanine, this CDR3 has 14 amino acids. The entry retains the CDR3 DNA only, 42 bases that are in frame from base 1. For memory regulatory T cells, the sort was based on CD4+ CD45RA- CD25high cells. Tumor-draining lymph nodes were classified as non-invaded or invaded according to the absence or presence of metastatic tumor cells. Before staining and sorting, T cells were pre-enriched using a Miltenyi Pan T Cell isolation kit. Immunohistochemistry for estrogen receptor, progesterone receptor, HER2 and Ki-67 was used to characterize primary tumors. Fresh surgical tissue was processed within a few hours after surgery by being cut into small fragments. Tissue fragments were enzymatically digested with Liberase TL plus DNase for 20 minutes and were then filtered through a 40-micrometer strainer. After DAPI live/dead staining, cells were sorted on a BD FACS Aria II, reaching roughly 96-99% purity. Sorted cells were lysed in TCL buffer and RNA was purified with a Norgen Single Cell RNA purification kit including DNase treatment.

Library preparation used bulk RNA-seq. The listed sequencing device is Illumina HiSeq 2500. In the paper's pipeline: CDR3 sequences in the separate targeted TCR-seq dataset were extracted from raw reads and quantified using MiXCR version 2.1.5 with default parameters. In the separate targeted TCR-seq dataset, TCR-beta clones were defined by the combination of V gene, J gene and CDR3 sequence. For the separate targeted TCR-seq dataset, clones with fewer than three counts were filtered out, after which only the 90% most strongly expressed clones in each sample were kept. The separate targeted TCR-seq dataset calculated Treg-Tconv overlap for each tissue as the number of shared clones divided by the total number of Treg clones, multiplied by 100. TCRdb trimmed public reads at Q25 via fastp, called clones via MiXCR and kept in-frame beta chains. Records with the same CDR3 protein are collapsed into one entry carrying the most frequent genes and DNA. The V and J calls reflect TCRdb's pipeline rather than the authors' work. Counted in this sample were about 2,900 distinct CDR3 sequences; more than 40% of them appeared once. The top ten hold about 3.4% of the sample.

Sequencing was done on a sample of sorted memory Tregs from a lymph node. Explained via the paper, the cell subset or site label denotes: CD45RA-negative sorted CD4+ T cells (memory Tconv or effector/memory Treg). The sequence came from a female donor with luminal breast cancer. The chain joins TRBV7-9 to TRBJ2-5; the D assignment is uncertain and may be TRBD1 or TRBD2, with 6 bases supporting each. The CDR3 has the sequence CASSLSGAGETQYF. Read as DNA, the sequence is TGTGCCAGCAGCTTATCGGGGGCTGGAGAGACCCAGTACTTC. With all but the CDR3 taken from the reference TRBV7-9 and TRBJ2-5 genes, the full variable domain is: DTGVSQNPRHKITKRGQNVTFRCDPISEHNRLYWYRQTLGQGPEFLTYFQNEAQLEKSRLLSDRFSAERPKGSFSTLEIQRTEQGDSAMYLCASSLSGAGETQYFGPGTRLLVL.